One TCR beta chain is described in this entry. The data belong to a study of blood T cell repertoires in COVID-19. As for the study in general: Nucleic acid was either cDNA or gDNA, and it came from T cells, B-cell-depleted T cells, or PBMCs.

As originally analysed: Amplifying reference gene primers gave estimates of nucleated cell counts. Using immunoSEQ multiplex PCR, the repertoire was profiled, and TCRdb retains in-frame clones only, with some absent. V, J and clone size were drawn from that table, and D and trimming were deduced from the DNA. The sample lists about 200,000 clones, about nine tenths occurring once. Trimming cost V 0 bases and J 2 bases, with 8 bases left between them. The germline gives CDR1 SGHRS, CDR2 YFSETQ. The CDR3 runs to 15 residues. This chain connects TRBV5-1 to TRBJ2-2; unclear D gene. The receptor's source is a man in his sixties who had recovered from COVID-19. Source material: peripheral blood. The CDR3 DNA sequence: TGCGCCAGCAGCTTGGAGGCTAGAAACACCGGGGAGCTGTTTTTT. Amino acid sequence: CASSLEARNTGELFF.